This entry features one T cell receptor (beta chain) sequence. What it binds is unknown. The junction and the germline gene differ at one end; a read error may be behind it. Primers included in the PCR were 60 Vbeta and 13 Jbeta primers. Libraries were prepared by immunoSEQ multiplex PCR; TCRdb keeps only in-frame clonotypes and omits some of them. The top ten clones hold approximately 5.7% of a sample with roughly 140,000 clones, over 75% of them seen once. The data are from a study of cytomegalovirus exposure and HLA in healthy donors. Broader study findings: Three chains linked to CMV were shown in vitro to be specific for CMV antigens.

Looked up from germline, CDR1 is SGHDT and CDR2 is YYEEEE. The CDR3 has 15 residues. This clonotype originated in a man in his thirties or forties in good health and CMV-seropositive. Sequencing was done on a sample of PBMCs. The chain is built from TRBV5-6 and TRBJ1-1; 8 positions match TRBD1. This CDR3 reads CASGFGGTGNTEAFF. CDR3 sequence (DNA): TGTGCCAGCGGCTTCGGGGGGACAGGGAACACTGAAGCTTTCTTT.